This TCR beta chain was captured by sequencing in a study of T-cell memory formation after mild COVID-19. V was trimmed by 0 bases and J by 3 bases, leaving 17 bases between them. The CDR3 sequence is 17 residues long. Germline CDR1 and CDR2: SEHNR and FQNEAQ (reference sequence). This clonotype occurred a few times. TCRdb re-derived calls from the 5' RACE reads in MiXCR, one entry per CDR3 protein. This sample has 85,000 to 130,000 distinct CDR3 sequences, with more than 15% found just once. This TCR derives from an adult woman who had mild COVID-19 (a few samples of this study predate the infection). Cell type and time point are not known. Sequencing was carried out using PBMCs or a T cell subset sorted from them (not recorded which). The V and J genes are TRBV7-9 and TRBJ1-2; D gene ambiguous. This chain's CDR3 is CASSLAGRGIRDYGYTF. The CDR3 DNA sequence: TGTGCCAGCAGCTTAGCCGGACGGGGAATTAGGGACTATGGCTACACCTTC.